Below are 12 T cell receptor delta chains sequenced from a single sample in a study of gamma-delta T cells after stem cell transplantation. TCRdb reanalysed the RT-PCR reads with CATT. The sample has about 11,000 delta-chain clones; about 38% are singletons. Sequences were obtained from gamma-delta T cells. Receptors originate from a human donor. It is not recorded whose cells these are; they may come from a transplant donor.

The chain is built from TRDV3 and TRDJ1; 7 nucleotides align to TRDD3. The V and J ends lost 4 bases and 0 bases, in that order; junction bases with no gene match: 20. The CDR3 loop spans 18 amino acids. From germline, CDR1 is TVYSNPD and CDR2 GDNSRS (reference sequence). CDR3 sequence (DNA): TGTGCCTCAAGTAGTACTAGCAGTACGGGGGGATACACCGATAAACTCATCTTT. This sequence encodes CASSSTSSTGGYTDKLIF.

Regarding this clone: Other DNA variants within this sample encode the same CDR3. The rearrangement links TRAV29/DV5 to TRDJ1; 9 bases line up with TRDD3. Germline CDR1 reads NSMFDY; CDR2 reads ISSIKDK. V shed 5 bases, J shed 0 bases, and the junction held 14 bases outside the gene matches. The CDR3 has 17 amino acids. CDR3 DNA: TGTGCAGCCGGCCTGCGTACTGGGGGACCGTACACCGATAAACTCATCTTT. Translation gives CAAGLRTGGPYTDKLIF.

The CDR3 sequence is CAFKSFIRCGWGKWREKGDKLIF. CDR3 nucleotide sequence: TGTGCCTTTAAATCCTTCATACGATGTGGCTGGGGAAAATGGAGAGAAAAAGGGGATAAACTCATCTTT. V usage is TRDV3 and J usage is TRDJ1; D is perhaps TRDD3 (6 bases). Germline CDR1 TVYSNPD, CDR2 GDNSRS (reference sequence). The CDR3 is made up of 23 amino acids. The V and J ends lost 1 base and 5 bases respectively, with 44 bases between them.

The chain joins TRDV1 to TRDJ1; the D gene is possibly TRDD3 (6 bases). Germline V gene lookup returns CDR1 TSWWSYY and CDR2 QGS. V dropped 7 bases and J dropped 0 bases, with 18 bases sitting between them. The CDR3 is 16 amino acids. The CDR3 DNA reads TGTGCTCTTGACTCTAATAGGGGGACCCACACCGATAAACTCATCTTT. This codes for CALDSNRGTHTDKLIF.

This clone has just a few counts. This chain links TRDV1 with TRDJ1; 9 bases align to TRDD3. The length of the CDR3 is 19 residues. CDR1 TSWWSYY and CDR2 QGS come from the germline V gene. The junction had 19 bases not matched to a gene; V was cut back by 5 bases and J by 3 bases. CDR3 sequence (DNA): TGTGCTCTTGGGTTTTTCCTGGGAGCGCTGGGGGATTTTTCCGATAAACTCATCTTT. This gives the protein CALGFFLGALGDFSDKLIF.

This chain uses TRDV1 with TRDJ1, with TRDD3 matching over 8 bases. The CDR3 is made up of 20 amino acids. V lost 2 bases, J lost 4 bases, and 21 bases stayed unmatched. From germline, CDR1 is TSWWSYY and CDR2 QGS. The CDR3 nucleotides read TGTGCTCTTGGGGAAACCGCCGGACACTACTGGGGGGCTCAGGGCGATAAACTCATCTTT. It translates to CALGETAGHYWGAQGDKLIF.

The rearrangement joins TRDV1 to TRDJ1, with D perhaps matching TRDD3 (5 bases). V lost 0 bases, J lost 2 bases, and 22 bases lay in between. The CDR3 is 19 residues long. Germline CDR1 and CDR2: TSWWSYY and QGS. The CDR3 DNA reads TGTGCTCTTGGGGAACTCCCCCCCGGGGGTCCCATATTTACCGATAAACTCATCTTT. Residues: CALGELPPGGPIFTDKLIF.

This chain joins TRDV1 and TRDJ1; 8 bases are shared with TRDD3. CDR1 is TSWWSYY, CDR2 QGS, per germline. The CDR3 has 19 residues. Trimming at V came to 4 bases and at J to 0 bases, leaving 16 bases not matched to a gene. The chain's CDR3 is CALGALSRTGGEYTDKLIF. CDR3 nucleotides: TGTGCTCTTGGGGCCCTCTCCCGTACTGGGGGGGAGTACACCGATAAACTCATCTTT.

The J gene is TRDJ1, the V gene TRDV2; D ambiguous. The CDR3 length is 17 residues. Trimming cost V 3 bases and J 0 bases, with 19 bases left between them. CDR1 is GEAIGNYY, CDR2 EKD, per germline. CDR3 in amino acids: CACDLRTLSLYTDKLIF. The CDR3 bases are TGTGCCTGTGACCTCCGTACTCTGTCCCTGTACACCGATAAACTCATCTTT.

To note about this clone: A clone one base away is much larger, so this may be a read error. In the same sample, other DNA sequences code for this CDR3. V is TRDV2 and J is TRDJ1, with a tentative D call TRDD3 (5 bases). V lost 0 bases to trimming and J lost 8 bases, with 39 bases between them. This CDR3 is 22 amino acids long. Germline CDR1 is GEAIGNYY and CDR2 is EKD. The DNA for the CDR3 is TGTGCCTGTGACACCCCACAGAGGCCCTTTCGTACTGTGGGGACCAAGGGAACGAAACTCATCTTT. Translating gives CACDTPQRPFRTVGTKGTKLIF.

The rearrangement links TRDV1 to TRDJ1, with 8 bases matching TRDD3. This CDR3 has 20 residues. Germline V lookup: CDR1 TSWWSYY, CDR2 QGS. After removal of 3 bases from V and 0 bases from J, the junction contained 18 bases not matched to a gene. DNA for the CDR3: TGTGCTCTTGGGGAGCTCCGGCCAGCGGGGGATAAAGGAGACACCGATAAACTCATCTTT. This sequence encodes CALGELRPAGDKGDTDKLIF.

Concerning this clone: This CDR3 is also generated by other DNA sequences in the sample. This rearrangement joins TRDV3 to TRDJ1; 10 bases fit TRDD3. After removal of 3 bases from V and 2 bases from J, the junction contained 21 bases not matched to a gene. The germline CDR1 and CDR2 sequences are TVYSNPD and GDNSRS (reference sequence). The CDR3 extends over 19 amino acids. The CDR3 nucleotides read TGTGCCTTAAAAGGACACGGCTTTTACTGGGGGATGGGAACCGATAAACTCATCTTT. It yields the protein CALKGHGFYWGMGTDKLIF.